Listed here are 3 T cell receptor beta chains from one sample, sequenced in a study of technical replicates of blood from a handful of donors. The protocol was immunoSEQ multiplex PCR, while the TCRdb copy is restricted to in-frame clones and leaves out a portion. This table has about 83,000 clones, around 92% appearing once. Sequencing input: T cells isolated from PBMCs. All receptors derive from a human donor in good health.

The gene calls are TRBV11-2 and TRBJ1-3, with D unresolved. V was pared by 5 bases and J by 10 bases, with 12 bases between. The germline V gene encodes CDR1 SGHAT and CDR2 FQNNGV. The CDR3 runs 12 residues. The CDR3 DNA sequence: TGTGCCAGCAGCCACGAGGGCACGACCATATATTTT. Translated, it gives CASSHEGTTIYF. Together with reference TRBV11-2 and TRBJ1-3, the CDR3 gives the full variable domain: EAGVAQSPRYKIIEKRQSVAFWCNPISGHATLYWYQQILGQGPKLLIQFQNNGVVDDSQLPKDRFSAERLKGVDSTLKIQPAKLEDSAVYLCASSHEGTTIYFGEGSWLTVV.

In this sample, this clone turned up a few times. The CDR3, as DNA: TGTGCCAGCTCACCGCGTCGCGAGGGGGCATACGGTGAAGCTTTCTTT. As protein: CASSPRREGAYGEAFF. The rearrangement joins TRBV18 to TRBJ1-1, with TRBD1 matching over 7 bases. CDR1 and CDR2 (germline): KGHSH, LQKENI. Losses at the gene ends were 3 bases for V and 7 bases for J; bases not matched to a gene: 14. This CDR3 comprises 16 residues. Full variable domain (remainder filled in from reference TRBV18 and TRBJ1-1): NAGVMQNPRHLVRRRGQEARLRCSPMKGHSHVYWYRQLPEEGLKFMVYLQKENIIDESGMPKERFSAEFPKEGPSILRIQQVVRGDSAAYFCASSPRREGAYGEAFFGQGTRLTVV.

V usage is TRBV4-2 and J usage is TRBJ2-1, with 12 nucleotides matching TRBD2. Germline V gene sequence: CDR1 LGHNA, CDR2 YNFKEQ. Trimming at V came to 1 base and at J to 0 bases, leaving 4 bases not matched to a gene. This CDR3 has 18 amino acids. The CDR3: CASSQGLAGGRSYNEQFF. Here the CDR3 DNA reads TGTGCCAGCAGCCAAGGCCTAGCGGGGGGGCGCTCCTACAATGAGCAGTTCTTC.